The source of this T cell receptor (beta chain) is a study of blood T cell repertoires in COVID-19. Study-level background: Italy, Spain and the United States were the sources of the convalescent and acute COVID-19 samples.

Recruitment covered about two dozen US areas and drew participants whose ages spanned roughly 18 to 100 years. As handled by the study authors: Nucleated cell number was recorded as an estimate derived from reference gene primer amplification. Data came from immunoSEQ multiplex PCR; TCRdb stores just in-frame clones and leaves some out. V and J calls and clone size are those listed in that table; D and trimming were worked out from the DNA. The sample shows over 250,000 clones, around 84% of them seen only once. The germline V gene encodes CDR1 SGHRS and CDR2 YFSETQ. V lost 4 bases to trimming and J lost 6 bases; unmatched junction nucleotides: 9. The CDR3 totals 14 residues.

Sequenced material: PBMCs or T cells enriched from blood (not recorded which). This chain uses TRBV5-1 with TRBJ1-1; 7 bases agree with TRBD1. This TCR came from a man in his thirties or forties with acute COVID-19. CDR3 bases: TGCGCCAGCAGCGTAGACAGGGCCGCGGCTGAAGCTTTCTTT. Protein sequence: CASSVDRAAAEAFF.